These 20 T cell receptor beta chains were all obtained from the same sample, sequenced in a study of cytomegalovirus exposure and HLA in healthy donors. The PCR made use of 60 Vbeta and 13 Jbeta primers. Some clones are missing from TCRdb's copy, which holds only in-frame ones; the method was immunoSEQ multiplex PCR. Here the sample spans 120,000 to 150,000 clones, around 75% being singletons. Sequenced input: PBMCs. These receptors came from a female donor in good health and CMV-seronegative.

The chain has TRBV4-1 and TRBJ2-1; TRBD2 aligns across 9 bases. With 4 bases clipped from V and 6 bases from J, the junction kept 16 bases outside the gene matches. The germline V gene has CDR1 MGHRA and CDR2 YSYEKL. CDR3 length: 18 residues. The DNA of the CDR3 is TGCGCCAGCAGCCCCACCTTTTATCGTAGCGGGAGCAGCAATGAGCAGTTCTTC. Translating gives CASSPTFYRSGSSNEQFF.

This chain links TRBV7-9 with TRBJ2-7; D may be TRBD1 (5 bases). Trimming cost V 5 bases and J 3 bases, with 17 bases left between them. CDR3 length equals 15 residues. Germline CDR1 and CDR2: SEHNR and FQNEAQ (reference sequence). The CDR3: CASSDAAQGNYEQYF. DNA of the CDR3: TGTGCCAGCAGCGACGCCGCGCAGGGAAACTACGAGCAGTACTTC.

V is TRBV4-1 and J is TRBJ2-7; TRBD1 aligns across 9 bases. Trimming took 0 bases from V and 2 from J; bases not matched to a gene: 2. Germline values: CDR1 MGHRA, CDR2 YSYEKL. This CDR3 is 15 amino acids long. The CDR3 DNA follows: TGCGCCAGCAGCCAAGACCGGGACAGGGCCTACGAGCAGTACTTC. As protein: CASSQDRDRAYEQYF.

The chain combines TRBV2 with TRBJ2-5, with 9 bases matching TRBD2. Trimming at V came to 8 bases and at J to 2 bases, leaving 6 bases not matched to a gene. CDR1 and CDR2 from the germline V gene are SNHLY and FYNNEI. CDR3 length equals 14 residues. CDR3 protein: CASGGTSFQETQYF. CDR3 sequence (DNA): TGTGCCAGCGGCGGGACTAGCTTTCAAGAGACCCAGTACTTC.

The J gene is TRBJ2-7, the V gene TRBV25-1, with D possibly being TRBD2 (5 bases). The CDR3 extends over 15 amino acids. Germline V lookup: CDR1 MGHDK, CDR2 SYGVNS. V was clipped by 3 bases and J by 6 bases, with 18 bases between them. The CDR3 region has the DNA TGTGCCAGCAGTGAGAAGGGAAAAACAAGCGGCGAGCAGTACTTC. The encoded protein is CASSEKGKTSGEQYF.

This clone was counted a few times. The rearrangement uses TRBV29-1 and TRBJ2-1; tentatively, D is TRBD1 (6 bases). The germline V and J ends were trimmed by 4 bases and 4 bases, with 8 bases remaining between them. This CDR3 is built from 12 residues. The V gene's germline CDR1 is SQVTM and CDR2 ANQGSEA. The CDR3 sequence is CSVVDRYNEQFF. Written as DNA, the CDR3 is TGCAGCGTTGTAGACAGGTACAATGAGCAGTTCTTC.

This sequence joins TRBV27 and TRBJ2-4; tentatively, D is TRBD1 (6 bases). From germline, CDR1 is MNHEY and CDR2 SMNVEV (reference sequence). The CDR3 loop spans 17 amino acids. The germline V and J ends were trimmed by 2 bases and 1 base, with 15 bases remaining between them. The DNA for the CDR3 is TGTGCCAGCAGTTTAAGAGGGACACCTTTTGCCAAAAACATTCAGTACTTC. Protein: CASSLRGTPFAKNIQYF.

This chain connects TRBV9 to TRBJ2-5; D possibly corresponds to TRBD2 (5 bases). Germline V gene data show CDR1 as SGDLS and CDR2 as YYNGEE. V dropped 4 bases and J dropped 2 bases, with 12 bases sitting between them. This CDR3 region has 14 residues. CDR3 sequence (DNA): TGTGCCAGCAGCCCGATAGCGACTCAAGAGACCCAGTACTTC. This gives the protein CASSPIATQETQYF. The full variable domain, in which reference TRBV9 and TRBJ2-5 provide the parts outside the CDR3, is DSGVTQTPKHLITATGQRVTLRCSPRSGDLSVYWYQQSLDQGLQFLIQYYNGEERAKGNILERFSAQQFPDLHSELNLSSLELGDSALYFCASSPIATQETQYFGPGTRLLVL.

The chain links TRBV28 to TRBJ2-3, with TRBD2 as a possible D gene (5 bases). This CDR3 is 16 amino acids long. Trimming removed 2 bases from V and 2 bases from J, with 14 bases in between. CDR1 is MDHEN, CDR2 SYDVKM, per germline. For the CDR3, the DNA is TGTGCCAGCAGTTTAGAGGGAAAGCTACCCACAGATACGCAGTATTTT. Its translation: CASSLEGKLPTDTQYF. Combining the CDR3 with reference TRBV28 and TRBJ2-3 gives the whole variable domain DVKVTQSSRYLVKRTGEKVFLECVQDMDHENMFWYRQDPGLGLRLIYFSYDVKMKEKGDIPEGYSVSREKKERFSLILESASTNQTSMYLCASSLEGKLPTDTQYFGPGTRLTVL.

This clone occurred once. The CDR3, as DNA: TGTGCCAGCAGCTCCCGGGATGAAAAACTGTTTTTT. Protein product: CASSSRDEKLFF. This chain uses TRBV7-9 with TRBJ1-4; D gene unclear. Germline V gene data show CDR1 as SEHNR and CDR2 as FQNEAQ (reference sequence). V lost 4 bases and J lost 6, with 6 bases in between. The CDR3 consists of 12 residues.

The genes are TRBV5-4 and TRBJ2-1; 11 nucleotides agree with TRBD2. Germline V gives CDR1 SGHNT, CDR2 YYREEE (reference sequence). Losses at the gene ends were 3 bases for V and 3 bases for J; bases not matched to a gene: 5. The CDR3 is 16 residues long. The CDR3 spells CASSYGGTSGYNEQFF. The CDR3 nucleotides are TGTGCCAGCAGCTACGGGGGGACTAGCGGCTACAATGAGCAGTTCTTC.

This CDR3 is CANPETGANVLTF. The CDR3 DNA is TGTGCCAACCCAGAAACTGGGGCCAACGTCCTGACTTTC. This chain joins TRBV7-9 and TRBJ2-6; D not resolved. V lost 10 bases and J lost 2, with 9 bases in between. CDR3 length: 13 residues. The germline CDR1 and CDR2 sequences are SEHNR and FQNEAQ (reference sequence).

This clone was picked up a small number of times. The chain couples TRBV19 to TRBJ2-1; 11 bases map to TRBD2. The CDR3 has 18 amino acids. V trimming: 4 bases; J trimming: 4 bases; junction bases outside the gene matches: 12. Germline V gene lookup returns CDR1 LNHDA and CDR2 SQIVND (reference sequence). CDR3 DNA sequence: TGTGCCAGTAGTAAGCCCCCACTACTAGCGGGAGAGTACAATGAGCAGTTCTTC. This gives the protein CASSKPPLLAGEYNEQFF. Based on the CDR3 plus reference TRBV19 and TRBJ2-1, the full variable domain is DGGITQSPKYLFRKEGQNVTLSCEQNLNHDAMYWYRQDPGQGLRLIYYSQIVNDFQKGDIAEGYSVSREKKESFPLTVTSAQKNPTAFYLCASSKPPLLAGEYNEQFFGPGTRLTVL.

This chain uses TRBV13 with TRBJ1-1; D ambiguous. Trimming stripped 2 bases from V and 10 bases from J, with 8 bases between. Germline CDR1 is PRHDT and CDR2 is FYEKMQ (reference sequence). The CDR3 contains 11 residues. The CDR3 spells CASSLSRIAFF. DNA for the CDR3: TGTGCCAGCAGCTTATCCAGAATAGCTTTCTTT.

The genes are TRBV5-1 and TRBJ2-5; TRBD2 matches at 8 bases. Germline lookup yields CDR1 SGHRS and CDR2 YFSETQ. After removal of 4 bases from V and 3 bases from J, the junction contained 11 bases not matched to a gene. The CDR3 consists of 16 residues. This chain's CDR3 is CASSLSLGAGEETQYF. The CDR3 DNA follows: TGCGCCAGCAGCCTAAGCCTCGGAGCGGGAGAAGAGACCCAGTACTTC.

The rearrangement uses TRBV5-1 and TRBJ2-7; tentatively, D is TRBD1 (7 bases). The V end lost 4 bases, the J end lost 6 bases, and 23 bases lay between the germline ends. Per the germline V gene, CDR1 is SGHRS and CDR2 is YFSETQ. The CDR3 spans 16 residues. For the CDR3, the DNA is TGCGCCAGCAGCCCCCTTGGAGGGGGCGCAGCGATCGAGCAGTACTTC. Translating gives CASSPLGGGAAIEQYF.

V is TRBV18 and J is TRBJ2-7; D not certain. The length of the CDR3 is 13 residues. Germline assignment: CDR1 KGHSH and CDR2 LQKENI. V was pared by 2 bases and J by 0 bases, with 5 bases between. The CDR3 reads CASSPLSSYEQYF. Written as DNA, the CDR3 is TGTGCCAGCTCACCATTGAGCTCCTACGAGCAGTACTTC.

CDR3 nucleotides: TGTGCCAGCAGCCAAGGGCCTCAGCCCCAGCATTTT. Its protein product is CASSQGPQPQHF. V usage is TRBV14 and J usage is TRBJ1-5; D not certain. V was clipped by 1 base and J by 6 bases, with 4 bases between them. The CDR3 runs 12 residues. Germline assignment: CDR1 SGHDN and CDR2 FVKESK.

This clone was observed once. This chain joins TRBV30 and TRBJ1-5; no clear D. The CDR3 extends over 15 amino acids. Germline CDR1 is GTSNPN and CDR2 is SVGIG (reference sequence). The V end was cut by 3 bases, the J end by 3 bases, with 15 bases between. The CDR3 sequence: CAWSRQSFSNQPQHF. As DNA, the CDR3 is TGTGCCTGGAGCAGGCAATCATTCTCCAATCAGCCCCAGCATTTT.

CDR3 protein: CSVLTSGVDTQYF. CDR3 sequence (DNA): TGCAGCGTCTTGACTAGCGGAGTTGATACGCAGTATTTT. The chain joins TRBV29-1 to TRBJ2-3; 9 positions match TRBD2. The CDR3 consists of 13 residues. With 6 bases clipped from V and 6 bases from J, the junction kept 7 bases outside the gene matches. Germline-derived CDR1 and CDR2 are SQVTM and ANQGSEA.